Below are 11 T cell receptor beta chains sequenced from a single sample in a study of blood T cell repertoires in COVID-19. TCRdb keeps only in-frame clones here, not all; method: immunoSEQ multiplex PCR. The data contain some 340,000 clones, 80% to 85% of them singletons. The sample taken for sequencing was PBMCs or T cells enriched from blood (not recorded which). The receptor source for this set is a woman aged 45-65 years who had recovered from COVID-19.

The rearrangement joins TRBV6-6 to TRBJ2-3; possible D gene TRBD2, 6 bases. The germline CDR1 and CDR2 sequences are MNHNY and SVGAGI (reference sequence). V lost 6 bases, J lost 4 bases, and 11 bases lay in between. The CDR3 extends over 13 amino acids. The CDR3 protein is CASSSGSPDTQYF. CDR3 coding DNA: TGTGCCAGCAGCTCCGGGAGCCCAGATACGCAGTATTTT.

This clone has a handful of counts. This chain connects TRBV11-3 to TRBJ2-1; D perhaps matches TRBD1 (6 bases). V lost 2 bases, J lost 5 bases, and 13 bases lay in between. The CDR3 is made up of 15 amino acids. Germline V gene data show CDR1 as SGHNT and CDR2 as YENEEA. The CDR3 reads CASSLSRGINNEQFF. DNA for the CDR3: TGTGCCAGCAGCTTAAGCAGGGGAATTAACAATGAGCAGTTCTTC.

As to this clone: The junction differs from germline at one of its ends, possibly a read error. V is TRBV18 and J is TRBJ1-2, with D hard to call. The CDR3 runs 13 residues. Germline V gene lookup returns CDR1 KGHSH and CDR2 LQKENI. CDR3 in DNA: TGTGCCAGCTCACCACCAGTCTCGAGGGTCGGATTCTTC. Translation gives CASSPPVSRVGFF.

The chain links TRBV9 to TRBJ2-3, with TRBD1 matching over 10 bases. V lost 4 bases, J lost 7 bases, and 6 bases stayed unmatched. Germline assignment: CDR1 SGDLS and CDR2 YYNGEE. The CDR3 consists of 14 residues. The CDR3 protein is CASSRQGALYTQYF. CDR3 nucleotide sequence: TGTGCCAGCAGCCGACAGGGGGCGTTGTATACGCAGTATTTT.

Concerning this clone: The same CDR3 also results from other DNA sequences found in this sample. The chain couples TRBV4-3 to TRBJ1-2; tentative D call: TRBD1 (6 bases). Between the trimmed V and J ends, which lost 3 bases and 8 bases, there was a span of 10 bases. The CDR3 loop spans 12 amino acids. CDR1 and CDR2 from the germline V gene are LGHNA and YSLEER. The CDR3: CASSQGAGGYTF. As DNA, the CDR3 is TGCGCCAGCAGCCAGGGGGCAGGGGGCTACACCTTC.

This clone was seen a handful of times. The V and J genes are TRBV15 and TRBJ2-5, with TRBD2 matching 11 bases. CDR1 is LNHNV and CDR2 is YYDKDF in the germline V gene (reference sequence). The CDR3 loop spans 17 amino acids. Trimming cost V 0 bases and J 2 bases; bases outside gene matches: 5. CDR3 protein: CATSRDGGLAVQETQYF. The CDR3, as DNA: TGTGCCACCAGCAGAGATGGGGGACTAGCGGTACAAGAGACCCAGTACTTC.

For this clone: The sample holds other DNA sequences that translate to the same CDR3. This chain joins TRBV11-3 and TRBJ2-7, with a weak D call TRBD1 (6 bases). Trimming stripped 6 bases from V and 2 bases from J, with 20 bases between. The V gene's germline CDR1 is SGHNT and CDR2 YENEEA. There are 16 residues in the CDR3. The CDR3 loop reads CASSLEQGPLTYEQYF. The CDR3 DNA follows: TGTGCCAGCAGTTTGGAACAGGGTCCCTTGACCTACGAGCAGTACTTC.

V is TRBV3-1 (or the pseudogene TRBV3-2) and J is TRBJ1-6; 11 bases align to TRBD1. V shed 3 bases and J 7 bases; nucleotides not matched to a gene: 2. Germline V gene data show CDR1 as LGHDT and CDR2 as YNNKEL (reference sequence). The length of the CDR3 is 15 residues. This CDR3 is CASSQGQGGNSPLHF. The DNA for the CDR3 is TGTGCCAGCAGCCAGGGACAGGGGGGCAATTCACCCCTCCACTTT.

This chain joins TRBV11-2 and TRBJ2-2; D gene unclear. This CDR3 is built from 14 residues. Germline V gene lookup returns CDR1 SGHAT and CDR2 FQNNGV. Trimming stripped 3 bases from V and 6 bases from J, with 11 bases between. In nucleotides, the CDR3 is TGTGCCAGCAGCTTCAGCGTCGTGCCCGGGGAGCTGTTTTTT. Translating gives CASSFSVVPGELFF.

This chain uses TRBV6-6 with TRBJ1-2, with TRBD1 as a possible D gene (6 bases). V was trimmed by 8 bases and J by 4 bases, leaving 14 bases between them. The germline V gene encodes CDR1 MNHNY and CDR2 SVGAGI (reference sequence). The CDR3 spans 13 residues. The CDR3 sequence: CASGLTGSYGYTF. The CDR3 DNA follows: TGTGCCAGCGGTCTTACAGGGAGCTATGGCTACACCTTC.

This clone was picked up one time. The chain carries TRBV9 and TRBJ2-1; D might be TRBD2 (10 bases). The germline gives CDR1 SGDLS, CDR2 YYNGEE. This CDR3 has 21 residues. Trimming shortened V by 0 bases and J by 4 bases, and 29 bases separated the two germline ends. The CDR3, as DNA: TGTGCCAGCAGCGTAGGCGACAACAGGGGGCTAGCGGGAGTCAAGTACAATGAGCAGTTCTTC. The encoded protein is CASSVGDNRGLAGVKYNEQFF.